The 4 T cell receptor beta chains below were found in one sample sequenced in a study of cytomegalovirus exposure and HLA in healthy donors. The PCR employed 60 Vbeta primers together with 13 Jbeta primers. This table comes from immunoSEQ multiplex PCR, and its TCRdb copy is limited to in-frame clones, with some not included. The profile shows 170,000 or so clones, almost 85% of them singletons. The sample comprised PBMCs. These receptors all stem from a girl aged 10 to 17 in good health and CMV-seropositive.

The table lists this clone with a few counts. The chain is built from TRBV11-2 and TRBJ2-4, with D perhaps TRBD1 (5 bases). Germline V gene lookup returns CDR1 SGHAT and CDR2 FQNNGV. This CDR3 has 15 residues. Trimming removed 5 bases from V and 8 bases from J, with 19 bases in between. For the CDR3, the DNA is TGTGCCAGCAGCCCGGTCAAGGGGCCCTTTGACATTCAGTACTTC. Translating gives CASSPVKGPFDIQYF.

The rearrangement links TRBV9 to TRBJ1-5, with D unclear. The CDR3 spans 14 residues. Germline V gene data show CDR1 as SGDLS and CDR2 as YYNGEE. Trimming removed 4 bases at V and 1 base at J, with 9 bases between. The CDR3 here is CASSRGDSNQPQHF. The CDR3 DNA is TGTGCCAGCAGCAGAGGAGACAGCAATCAGCCCCAGCATTTT.

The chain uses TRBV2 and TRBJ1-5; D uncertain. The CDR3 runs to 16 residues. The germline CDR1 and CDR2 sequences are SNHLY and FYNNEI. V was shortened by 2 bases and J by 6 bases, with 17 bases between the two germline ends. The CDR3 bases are TGTGCCAGCAGTGAATTTTTCCCCCAGGCCGGTCAGCCCCAGCATTTT. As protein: CASSEFFPQAGQPQHF.

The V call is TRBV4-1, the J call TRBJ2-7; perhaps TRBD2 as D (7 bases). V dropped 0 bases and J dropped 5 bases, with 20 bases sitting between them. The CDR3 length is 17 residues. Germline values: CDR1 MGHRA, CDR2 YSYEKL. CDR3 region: CASSQDGEGGAGDEQYF. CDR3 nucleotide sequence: TGCGCCAGCAGCCAAGATGGTGAGGGGGGGGCGGGCGACGAGCAGTACTTC.